A single sample is the source of the 9 T cell receptor beta chains below, sequenced in a study of T cell repertoires in cytomegalovirus infection. Their antigens remain unidentified. MiXCR, run by TCRdb on the reads, gives a single entry per CDR3 protein. The data hold some 310,000 distinct CDR3 sequences, with 20% to 25% observed a single time. Source: cultured PBMCs, taken from culture after CMV antigen stimulation. All receptors come from a human donor in good health (CMV status not recorded). Some clones in this sample may be carry-over from other donors' samples.

This chain connects TRBV20-1 to TRBJ2-1; 7 nucleotides line up with TRBD2. The CDR3 has 14 amino acids. With 1 base clipped from V and 5 bases from J, the junction kept 5 bases outside the gene matches. Germline V gene lookup returns CDR1 DFQATT and CDR2 SNEGSKA (reference sequence). In DNA, the CDR3 is TGCAGTGCTAGAGGGTCTAGCGGACACAATGAGCAGTTCTTC. As protein: CSARGSSGHNEQFF.

The chain employs TRBV10-3 and TRBJ2-3; TRBD2 matches at 8 bases. Germline trimming cut 6 bases from V and 4 bases from J; bases unmatched to any gene: 3. Germline lookup yields CDR1 ENHRY and CDR2 SYGVKD. This CDR3 has 13 residues. CDR3 sequence: CAIRGLEADTQYF. The CDR3 bases are TGTGCCATCAGGGGACTAGAGGCAGATACGCAGTATTTT.

This clonotype has only one observation. The chain combines TRBV18 with TRBJ1-4; weak D call: TRBD1 (6 bases). The germline CDR1 and CDR2 sequences are KGHSH and LQKENI. The CDR3 length is 16 residues. Between the trimmed V and J ends, which lost 0 bases and 2 bases, there was a span of 10 bases. The CDR3, as DNA: TGTGCCAGCTCACCACCGATGGACAGTACTAATGAAAAACTGTTTTTT. Translation: CASSPPMDSTNEKLFF.

The chain has TRBV19 and TRBJ2-7; D is perhaps TRBD1 or TRBD2 (7 bases each). CDR3 length: 14 amino acids. The V gene's germline CDR1 is LNHDA and CDR2 SQIVND (reference sequence). Trimming removed 3 bases at V and 4 bases at J, with 13 bases between. The CDR3 DNA sequence: TGTGCCAGTAGTATCGCAGCGGGACAGTACGAGCAGTACTTC. The encoded protein is CASSIAAGQYEQYF.

This chain uses TRBV28 with TRBJ2-3; D may correspond to TRBD1 or TRBD2 (5 bases each). Trimming left V 7 bases short and J 8 bases short, with 13 bases between. The CDR3 is 12 amino acids. Per germline, CDR1 MDHEN and CDR2 SYDVKM. CDR3 protein: CASISSGTTQYF. In nucleotides, the CDR3 is TGTGCCAGCATCTCCTCCGGGACTACGCAGTATTTT.

This sequence joins TRBV7-9 and TRBJ1-3, with TRBD1 as a possible D gene (6 bases). Trimming removed 2 bases from V and 2 bases from J, with 10 bases in between. This CDR3 contains 15 residues. From germline, CDR1 is SEHNR and CDR2 FQNEAQ (reference sequence). The CDR3 loop is CASSLYRVTGNTIYF. Written as DNA, the CDR3 is TGTGCCAGCAGCTTATACAGGGTCACTGGAAACACCATATATTTT.

The chain is built from TRBV7-9 and TRBJ2-1, with 11 bases lining up with TRBD2. Germline V lookup: CDR1 SEHNR, CDR2 FQNEAQ (reference sequence). The CDR3 runs 16 residues. The ends lost 5 bases at V and 7 bases at J; junction bases unmatched: 10. The CDR3 loop is CASSTYTSGSRNEQFF. CDR3 nucleotide sequence: TGTGCCAGCAGCACCTATACTAGCGGGAGTAGAAATGAGCAGTTCTTC. The whole variable domain, filled in from reference TRBV7-9 and TRBJ2-1, reads DTGVSQNPRHKITKRGQNVTFRCDPISEHNRLYWYRQTLGQGPEFLTYFQNEAQLEKSRLLSDRFSAERPKGSFSTLEIQRTEQGDSAMYLCASSTYTSGSRNEQFFGPGTRLTVL.

The sample holds one count of this clonotype. This sequence joins TRBV20-1 and TRBJ2-7, with D unresolved. The CDR3 contains 14 residues. The germline V gene has CDR1 DFQATT and CDR2 SNEGSKA (reference sequence). V was pared by 0 bases and J by 3 bases, with 12 bases between. Here the CDR3 reads CSARDLNNLYEQYV. CDR3 sequence (DNA): TGCAGTGCTAGAGATCTTAACAACCTCTACGAGCAGTACGTC.

This clonotype was seen only a few times. V and J are TRBV7-2 and TRBJ1-4, with TRBD1 as a possible D gene (5 bases). The CDR3 is 17 residues long. Germline CDR1 is SGHTA and CDR2 is FQGNSA. V shed 5 bases and J shed 7 bases, with 23 bases lying between them. The CDR3 DNA follows: TGTGCCAGCAGCCCTAGAGGGGCGCCGGGGGAGGCTGAAAAACTGTTTTTT. It translates to CASSPRGAPGEAEKLFF.